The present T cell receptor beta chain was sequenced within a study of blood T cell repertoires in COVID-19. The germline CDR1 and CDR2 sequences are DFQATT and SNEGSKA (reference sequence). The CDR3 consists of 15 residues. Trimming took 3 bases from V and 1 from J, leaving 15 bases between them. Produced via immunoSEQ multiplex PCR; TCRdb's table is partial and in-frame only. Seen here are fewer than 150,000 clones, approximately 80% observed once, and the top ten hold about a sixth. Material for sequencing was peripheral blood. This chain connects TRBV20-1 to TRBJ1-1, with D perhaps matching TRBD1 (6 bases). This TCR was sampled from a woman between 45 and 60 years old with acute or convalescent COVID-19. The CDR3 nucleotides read TGCAGTGCTAGTGGGGGCACAGGCTGGAACACTGAAGCTTTCTTT. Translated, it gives CSASGGTGWNTEAFF.